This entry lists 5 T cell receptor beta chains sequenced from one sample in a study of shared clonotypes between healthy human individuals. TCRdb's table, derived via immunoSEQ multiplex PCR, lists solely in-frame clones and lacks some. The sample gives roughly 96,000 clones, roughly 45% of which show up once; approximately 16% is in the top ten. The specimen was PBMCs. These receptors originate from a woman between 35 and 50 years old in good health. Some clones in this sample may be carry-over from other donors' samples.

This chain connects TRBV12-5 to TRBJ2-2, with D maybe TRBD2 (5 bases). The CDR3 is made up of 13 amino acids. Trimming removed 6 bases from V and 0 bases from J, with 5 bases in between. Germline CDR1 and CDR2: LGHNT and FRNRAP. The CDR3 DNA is TGTGCTAGTGGACTAGCGAACACCGGGGAGCTGTTTTTT. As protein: CASGLANTGELFF.

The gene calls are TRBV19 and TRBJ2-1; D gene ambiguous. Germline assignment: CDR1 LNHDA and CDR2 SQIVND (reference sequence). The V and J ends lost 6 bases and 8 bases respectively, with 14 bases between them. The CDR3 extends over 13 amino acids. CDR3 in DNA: TGTGCCAGTAGCGGTCTTGGAGCAGATGAGCAGTTCTTC. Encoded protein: CASSGLGADEQFF.

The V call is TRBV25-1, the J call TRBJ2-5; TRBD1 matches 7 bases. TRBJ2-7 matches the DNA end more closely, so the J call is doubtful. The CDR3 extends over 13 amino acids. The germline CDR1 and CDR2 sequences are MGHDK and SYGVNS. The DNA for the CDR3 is TGTGCCAGCGCAAGACAGGGCTTCTACGAGCAGTACTTC. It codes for CASARQGFYEQYF.

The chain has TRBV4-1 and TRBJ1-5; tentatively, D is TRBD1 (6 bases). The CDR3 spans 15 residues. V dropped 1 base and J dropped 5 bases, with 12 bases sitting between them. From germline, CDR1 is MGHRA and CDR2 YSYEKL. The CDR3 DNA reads TGCGCCAGCAGCCAAGCGTGGGGGGCCGATCAGCCCCAGCATTTT. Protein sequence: CASSQAWGADQPQHF.

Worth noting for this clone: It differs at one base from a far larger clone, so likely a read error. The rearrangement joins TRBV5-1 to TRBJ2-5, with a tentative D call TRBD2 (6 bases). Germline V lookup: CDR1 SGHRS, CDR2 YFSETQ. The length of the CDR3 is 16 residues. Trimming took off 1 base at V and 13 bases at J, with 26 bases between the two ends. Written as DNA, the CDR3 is TGCGCCAGCAGCTTGAGGGCTAGCGCCGGAGGAAACGAGCGGTACTTC. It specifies CASSLRASAGGNERYF.